In its sample, the clone carrying this T cell receptor (beta chain) was seen many times. Its antigen is unknown. The data belong to a study of neurological immune-mediated disorders. General study results and limits: There were no CDR3 amino acid sequences shared by expanded clones across subjects, a result suggesting private repertoires in all groups.

V lost 4 bases to trimming and J lost 6 bases, with 25 bases between them. Per the germline V gene, CDR1 is SGHDT and CDR2 is YYEEEE. The CDR3 runs 18 residues. A 10-nucleotide random UMI tagged transcripts in template-switch 5'RACE cDNA synthesis. MiXCR, run by TCRdb on the 5' RACE reads, gives a single entry per CDR3 protein. Here the sample spans 65,000 to 70,000 distinct CDR3 sequences, 4.1% being singletons. V is TRBV5-6 and J is TRBJ2-2, with D tentatively TRBD1 (6 bases). Sequenced: PBMCs. The TCR sequence derives from a man over 45 with multiple sclerosis. CDR3 nucleotide sequence: TGTGCCAGCAGCCCTCGTCCGACACAGGGTTGGAGCGCCGGGGAGCTGTTTTTT. Protein: CASSPRPTQGWSAGELFF.